The clone carrying this TCR beta chain was seen once. This CDR3 has 17 amino acids. The V gene end was trimmed by 5 bases and the J gene end by 8 bases; junction bases not matched to a gene: 12. Germline V gives CDR1 SEHNR, CDR2 FQNEAQ (reference sequence). The data were taken from a study of blood T cell repertoires in COVID-19. About the study: Sites across the United States, Italy and Spain contributed samples from acute and convalescent COVID-19. T cells, B-cell-depleted T cells, or PBMCs provided the cDNA or gDNA that served as material.

Original handling: By means of reference gene primer amplification, nucleated cell counts were estimated. Sequencing was performed with immunoSEQ multiplex PCR; in TCRdb, only in-frame clones are kept and a portion is missing. That table is the source of V, J and clone size, and D and trimming were worked out from the DNA. This table holds approximately 250,000 clones, approximately 91% found once. The clonotype comes from a man aged 25 to 40 with COVID-19, enrolled during active disease. Sequencing used peripheral blood. The V gene is TRBV7-9, the J gene TRBJ1-6, with 10 bases matching TRBD1. CDR3 protein: CASSHVAPGTGDSPLHF. The CDR3 region has the DNA TGTGCCAGCAGCCACGTGGCCCCCGGGACAGGGGATTCACCCCTCCACTTT.